This T cell receptor (beta chain) was sequenced during a study of OX40 agonist ivuxolimab in advanced cancers. Turning to the study itself: Patients received ivuxolimab, an agonistic anti-OX40 (CD134) antibody. People in dose escalation had one of these cancers: hepatocellular carcinoma, melanoma, renal cell or head and neck cancer. A mean age of 60 years, range about 20 to 79, was recorded, and approximately 85% were male. Patients in the trial were receiving intravenous ivuxolimab every 2 weeks, at doses of 0.01 to 10 mg/kg.

This clone is categorized as medium-sized (0.01 to 0.1%). The CDR3 covers 15 residues. V lost 10 bases and J 4 bases, leaving 22 bases between the germline ends. Germline V gives CDR1 ENHRY, CDR2 SYGVKD. Sequencing used immunoSEQ multiplex PCR; TCRdb keeps in-frame clones, though not all of them. The data contain around 63,000 clones, roughly 89% of them singletons. The origin of this receptor is an adult with an advanced solid tumor such as melanoma, head and neck, liver or kidney cancer. The rearrangement uses TRBV10-3 and TRBJ1-1; the D gene is possibly TRBD1 (5 bases). This material consisted of CD4+ or CD8+ T cells sorted from blood, taken in a trial of the OX40 agonist ivuxolimab. CDR3 sequence: CATLRQGPYGTEAFF. CDR3 coding DNA: TGTGCCACCCTTCGGCAGGGCCCTTACGGCACTGAAGCTTTCTTT.